A single sample is the source of the 32 T cell receptor beta chains below, sequenced in a study of cytomegalovirus exposure and HLA in healthy donors. PCR amplification relied on 60 Vbeta primers (plus 13 Jbeta primers). The table came from immunoSEQ multiplex PCR; TCRdb's copy has only in-frame clones and leaves some out. This table has about 96,000 clones, approximately 74% appearing once. Sequences were obtained from PBMCs. These receptors came from a woman aged 70-85 years in good health and CMV-seropositive.

As DNA, the CDR3 is TGTGCCAGCAGCGCCGACAGGGACACTGAAGCTTTCTTT. Its protein product is CASSADRDTEAFF. This chain uses TRBV7-2 with TRBJ1-1; 7 nucleotides agree with TRBD1. The CDR3 spans 13 residues. Germline V gene data show CDR1 as SGHTA and CDR2 as FQGNSA. Trimming cost V 5 bases and J 3 bases; bases outside gene matches: 3.

Worth noting for this clone: The germline gene is not matched at one end of the junction; a read error may be the cause. The chain couples TRBV7-7 to TRBJ2-5, with TRBD1 matching over 11 bases. Germline V gene lookup returns CDR1 SSHAT and CDR2 FNYEAQ (reference sequence). This CDR3 comprises 16 residues. CDR3 sequence (DNA): TGTGCTAGCAGCTTGATTGCGGACAGGGGGCGTGAGACCCAGTACTTC. Its protein product is CASSLIADRGRETQYF.

This clone was counted a few times. The chain uses TRBV7-9 and TRBJ2-2, with D unresolved. Germline values: CDR1 SEHNR, CDR2 FQNEAQ (reference sequence). This CDR3 contains 14 residues. V lost 6 bases and J 0 bases, leaving 8 bases between the germline ends. CDR3 region: CASRKAANTGELFF. CDR3 in DNA: TGTGCCAGCAGGAAAGCCGCGAACACCGGGGAGCTGTTTTTT.

This clone has just one count. The chain joins TRBV19 to TRBJ2-1; 9 bases align to TRBD2. The CDR3 contains 12 residues. Germline assignment: CDR1 LNHDA and CDR2 SQIVND (reference sequence). V was clipped by 6 bases and J by 8 bases; unmatched bases: 2. CDR3 sequence (DNA): TGTGCCAGTAGAGGCGGGAGGGATGAGCAGTTCTTC. Protein sequence: CASRGGRDEQFF. The full variable domain, completed using reference TRBV19 and TRBJ2-1, is DGGITQSPKYLFRKEGQNVTLSCEQNLNHDAMYWYRQDPGQGLRLIYYSQIVNDFQKGDIAEGYSVSREKKESFPLTVTSAQKNPTAFYLCASRGGRDEQFFGPGTRLTVL.

This clone was seen only a few times. V gene TRBV11-2 combines with J gene TRBJ1-2; no definite D call. CDR1 is SGHAT and CDR2 is FQNNGV in the germline V gene. This CDR3 has 14 amino acids. The germline V and J ends were trimmed by 2 bases and 6 bases, with 13 bases remaining between them. The CDR3 loop is CASSLFGQADGYTF. Here the CDR3 DNA reads TGTGCCAGCAGCTTATTCGGTCAGGCTGATGGCTACACCTTC.

CDR3 coding DNA: TGTGCCAGCAGTGACCCAAAGCCCCGGACAGGGAACACCGGGGAGCTGTTTTTT. It yields the protein CASSDPKPRTGNTGELFF. The chain carries TRBV25-1 and TRBJ2-2, with 7 bases fitting TRBD1. This CDR3 is built from 18 residues. Germline assignment: CDR1 MGHDK and CDR2 SYGVNS. Trimming at V came to 3 bases and at J to 1 base, leaving 11 bases not matched to a gene.

J is TRBJ2-1 and V is TRBV7-6; 7 bases map to TRBD1. Per the germline V gene, CDR1 is SGHVS and CDR2 is FNYEAQ. This CDR3 has 16 amino acids. The V gene end was trimmed by 7 bases and the J gene end by 5 bases; junction bases not matched to a gene: 14. The DNA of the CDR3 is TGTGCCAGCACCTTCTCCCCGGGACAGTACAACAATGAGCAGTTCTTC. This codes for CASTFSPGQYNNEQFF.

This sequence joins TRBV5-1 and TRBJ2-1; 7 nucleotides agree with TRBD2. Per germline, CDR1 SGHRS and CDR2 YFSETQ. The ends lost 4 bases at V and 8 bases at J; junction bases unmatched: 12. The CDR3 is made up of 15 amino acids. This chain's CDR3 is CASSAGLGGIYEQFF. The CDR3 DNA reads TGCGCCAGCAGCGCAGGACTAGGAGGGATCTATGAGCAGTTCTTC.

The rearrangement joins TRBV28 to TRBJ2-7; 8 bases map to TRBD1. This CDR3 comprises 14 residues. Trimming took 6 bases from V and 4 from J; bases not matched to a gene: 8. Looked up from germline, CDR1 is MDHEN and CDR2 is SYDVKM. The CDR3 nucleotides are TGTGCCAGCAGGCCCGGGGGACAGGCATACGAGCAGTACTTC. It translates to CASRPGGQAYEQYF.

This clone turned up a few times. Other nucleotide sequences from this sample produce the same CDR3. The CDR3, as DNA: TGTGCCAGCAGTTTAGCGGGAGGGCCCGCAGATACGCAGTATTTT. Translating it yields CASSLAGGPADTQYF. J is TRBJ2-3 and V is TRBV27; 9 nucleotides align to TRBD2. Germline CDR1 is MNHEY and CDR2 is SMNVEV (reference sequence). CDR3 length equals 15 residues. Trimming at V came to 2 bases and at J to 4 bases, leaving 4 bases not matched to a gene.

The chain recombines TRBV6-1 with TRBJ2-7; TRBD1 agrees at 9 bases. This CDR3 region has 15 residues. The junction had 9 bases not matched to a gene; V was cut back by 6 bases and J by 3 bases. CDR1 and CDR2 (germline): MNHNS, SASEGT. The CDR3 protein is CASRKRGQGHYEQYF. CDR3 nucleotides: TGTGCCAGCAGAAAGCGGGGACAGGGTCACTACGAGCAGTACTTC.

V gene TRBV5-1 combines with J gene TRBJ2-3; TRBD1 aligns across 8 bases. The J segment lost 3 bases and the V segment lost 7 bases, leaving 7 bases of the junction unmatched. Germline loops: CDR1 SGHRS, CDR2 YFSETQ. The CDR3 totals 14 residues. DNA for the CDR3: TGCGCCAGCGGGGTACAGGGGGTAACAGATACGCAGTATTTT. This encodes CASGVQGVTDTQYF.

The chain has TRBV9 and TRBJ2-1; TRBD1 matches 9 bases. V was pared by 3 bases and J by 10 bases, with 8 bases of the junction left unmatched. The germline CDR1 and CDR2 sequences are SGDLS and YYNGEE. The CDR3 spans 14 residues. This CDR3 reads CASSGRGQGGEQFF. Written as DNA, the CDR3 is TGTGCCAGCAGCGGTAGGGGACAGGGTGGCGAGCAGTTCTTC.

The count of this clone is one. The V and J genes are TRBV28 and TRBJ2-7, with 8 bases fitting TRBD1. Losses at the gene ends were 5 bases for V and 5 bases for J; bases not matched to a gene: 11. Germline CDR1 and CDR2: MDHEN and SYDVKM. The CDR3 runs 15 residues. The CDR3 is CASSHARTGRNEQYF. CDR3 DNA: TGTGCCAGCAGTCATGCTAGGACAGGGAGGAACGAGCAGTACTTC.

This clone was found a few times. The chain couples TRBV7-8 to TRBJ1-2; D is unresolved. The CDR3 contains 14 residues. V lost 6 bases to trimming and J lost 0 bases, with 11 bases between them. Germline values: CDR1 SGHVS, CDR2 FQNEAQ. CDR3 in DNA: TGTGCCAGCAGTTACAGTATCCCTAACTATGGCTACACCTTC. It is translated as CASSYSIPNYGYTF.

V is TRBV5-1 and J is TRBJ2-7, with 10 bases lining up with TRBD1. V dropped 5 bases and J dropped 3; count of bases not matched to a gene: 2. The CDR3 runs to 13 residues. CDR1 and CDR2 from the germline V gene are SGHRS and YFSETQ. The CDR3 sequence: CASRWDRGYEQYF. The CDR3 nucleotides read TGCGCCAGCAGATGGGACAGGGGCTACGAGCAGTACTTC.

The count of this clone is one. This chain joins TRBV19 and TRBJ1-4; D is ambiguous. The CDR3 length is 17 residues. Germline V gene sequence: CDR1 LNHDA, CDR2 SQIVND (reference sequence). V gave up 2 bases and J gave up 0 bases, with 13 bases separating them. The CDR3 DNA sequence: TGTGCCAGTAGTATATGGGGAGCCCTGGCAACTAATGAAAAACTGTTTTTT. This translates into CASSIWGALATNEKLFF.

This clone was recorded a few times. The V gene is TRBV5-4, the J gene TRBJ1-5, with D hard to call. The CDR3 runs 13 residues. The germline V gene encodes CDR1 SGHNT and CDR2 YYREEE (reference sequence). Deletions cut 0 bases from V and 3 bases from J, with 4 bases between. CDR3 sequence: CASSLGANQPQHF. The CDR3 bases are TGTGCCAGCAGCTTGGGGGCCAATCAGCCCCAGCATTTT.

The V and J genes are TRBV7-8 and TRBJ2-7; D might be TRBD2 (6 bases). Germline CDR1 and CDR2: SGHVS and FQNEAQ. This CDR3 has 15 amino acids. The germline V and J ends were trimmed by 6 bases and 6 bases, with 21 bases remaining between them. The CDR3 region is CASRLTRAVFGEQYF. DNA for the CDR3: TGTGCCAGCAGATTGACTAGGGCGGTTTTTGGCGAGCAGTACTTC.

There are a few counts of this clone. V gene TRBV4-1 combines with J gene TRBJ1-2, with D tentatively TRBD1 (5 bases). Trimming took 1 base from V and 4 from J, leaving 10 bases between them. CDR1 MGHRA and CDR2 YSYEKL come from the germline V gene. The CDR3 has 14 residues. CDR3 bases: TGCGCCAGCAGCCAAGCGGCAGGGTTCTATGGCTACACCTTC. Translation gives CASSQAAGFYGYTF.

The chain employs TRBV28 and TRBJ2-7; D may be TRBD1 (5 bases). Trimming cost V 3 bases and J 4 bases, with 10 bases left between them. Germline V lookup: CDR1 MDHEN, CDR2 SYDVKM. The CDR3 is made up of 13 amino acids. This chain's CDR3 is CASSFNGAYEQYF. CDR3 DNA sequence: TGTGCCAGCAGTTTTAATGGGGCTTACGAGCAGTACTTC.

This clone was seen just once. This rearrangement joins TRBV19 to TRBJ2-2; 11 bases line up with TRBD2. CDR1 LNHDA and CDR2 SQIVND come from the germline V gene (reference sequence). V dropped 5 bases and J dropped 15; count of bases not matched to a gene: 11. CDR3 length: 14 residues. CDR3 nucleotide sequence: TGTGCCAGTAGTTCATCCCGACTAGCGGGAATGGTGTTTTTT. Translating gives CASSSSRLAGMVFF.

V usage is TRBV7-9 and J usage is TRBJ1-4; the D is unclear. The V and J ends lost 5 bases and 5 bases respectively, with 9 bases between them. CDR1 SEHNR and CDR2 FQNEAQ come from the germline V gene (reference sequence). The CDR3 extends over 13 amino acids. The CDR3 region has the DNA TGTGCCAGCAGCCCCGACACCAATGAAAAACTGTTTTTT. This gives the protein CASSPDTNEKLFF.

The chain links TRBV11-2 to TRBJ2-7, with 8 bases aligning to TRBD2. J lost 3 bases, V lost 4 bases, and 17 bases had no gene match. CDR3 size: 18 residues. Germline CDR1 SGHAT, CDR2 FQNNGV. CDR3 amino acids: CASSSPFRFVAGIYEQYF. In DNA form, the CDR3 reads TGTGCCAGCAGCTCCCCCTTCCGTTTTGTAGCGGGGATCTACGAGCAGTACTTC.

CDR3 region: CASSEAYSNQPQHF. CDR3 bases: TGTGCCAGCAGTGAAGCATATAGCAATCAGCCCCAGCATTTT. The chain uses TRBV2 and TRBJ1-5; D is uncertain. This CDR3 is 14 amino acids long. The germline V and J ends were trimmed by 0 bases and 0 bases, with 3 bases remaining between them. Per the germline V gene, CDR1 is SNHLY and CDR2 is FYNNEI.

The chain is built from TRBV11-3 and TRBJ1-1, with 8 bases fitting TRBD1. Per germline, CDR1 SGHNT and CDR2 YENEEA. The J segment lost 5 bases and the V segment lost 6 bases, leaving 5 bases of the junction unmatched. The CDR3 is 13 amino acids. DNA for the CDR3: TGTGCCAGCAGTGGCAGGGGGCGGACTGAAGCTTTCTTT. Residues: CASSGRGRTEAFF.

The table lists this clone with a few counts. The chain carries TRBV10-3 and TRBJ1-4, with a weak D call TRBD1 (5 bases). Germline loops: CDR1 ENHRY, CDR2 SYGVKD. The V gene lost 8 bases and the J gene lost 8 bases, with 15 bases spanning the gap. The CDR3 totals 13 residues. CDR3 sequence (DNA): TGTGCCATCCGGGCGCAGGGCGGAGAAAAACTGTTTTTT. Translation gives CAIRAQGGEKLFF.

This clone appeared once. Additional DNA sequences in this sample encode the identical CDR3. The chain combines TRBV28 with TRBJ1-5, with no clear D. This CDR3 has 12 residues. The germline V gene encodes CDR1 MDHEN and CDR2 SYDVKM. Trimming took 6 bases from V and 10 from J, leaving 13 bases between them. The CDR3 spells CASRQVSQPQHF. CDR3 bases: TGTGCCAGCAGGCAAGTTAGTCAACCCCAGCATTTT.

The chain joins TRBV10-3 to TRBJ2-5; TRBD1 aligns across 9 bases. The DNA end lines up better with TRBJ2-7; the J call may be wrong. Germline V gives CDR1 ENHRY, CDR2 SYGVKD. The CDR3 totals 13 residues. The CDR3 bases are TGTGCCATCAAGGAGACAGGGGGCTACGAGCAGTACTTC. Its translation is CAIKETGGYEQYF.

CDR3 DNA: TGCGCCAGCAGCCCACTACCCCCTGGCAGCTCCTACAATGAGCAGTTCTTC. Amino acid sequence: CASSPLPPGSSYNEQFF. V gene TRBV4-1 combines with J gene TRBJ2-1; no firm D call. In germline, CDR1 is MGHRA, CDR2 YSYEKL. Trimming cost V 4 bases and J 0 bases, with 16 bases left between them. The CDR3 length is 17 residues.

The rearrangement links TRBV28 to TRBJ2-2; D possibly corresponds to TRBD2 (5 bases). Germline-derived CDR1 and CDR2 are MDHEN and SYDVKM. This CDR3 contains 14 residues. V was shortened by 11 bases and J by 4 bases, with 17 bases between the two germline ends. CDR3 sequence (DNA): TGTGCCCCCAGACGGGGTCCGGGCACCGGGGAGCTGTTTTTT. Translation gives CAPRRGPGTGELFF.

This clone was detected only a few times. The J gene is TRBJ2-7, the V gene TRBV28, with D maybe TRBD1 (6 bases). V was trimmed by 4 bases and J by 3 bases, leaving 19 bases between them. The CDR3 runs to 16 residues. Germline assignment: CDR1 MDHEN and CDR2 SYDVKM. For the CDR3, the DNA is TGTGCCAGCAGTTATTCCAGGGGCGGGTGGTACTACGAGCAGTACTTC. It specifies CASSYSRGGWYYEQYF. Filled out from reference TRBV28 and TRBJ2-7, the complete variable domain reads DVKVTQSSRYLVKRTGEKVFLECVQDMDHENMFWYRQDPGLGLRLIYFSYDVKMKEKGDIPEGYSVSREKKERFSLILESASTNQTSMYLCASSYSRGGWYYEQYFGPGTRLTVT.